This T cell receptor (beta chain) was captured by sequencing in a study of blood T cells in healthy people across ages. Study summary: The template switching approach captured approximately one barcoded beta molecule for every two T cells.

Regarding the study as a whole: Observed TCR beta diversity per million T cells went down as age went up. This fall followed a roughly linear course with age.

For the second PCR, which ran for about 6 to 11 cycles, a sample-barcoded 5' primer and a J-beta primer mix were used. TCRdb reprocessed the 5' RACE reads via MiXCR and lists one record per CDR3 protein. This sample has around 870,000 distinct CDR3 sequences; under 35% occur once, and the top ten carry 17%. V was clipped by 0 bases and J by 0 bases, with 15 bases between them. This CDR3 comprises 17 residues. Germline CDR1 and CDR2: DFQATT and SNEGSKA (reference sequence). Healthy Caucasian individuals from Russia aged roughly 6 to 100 were enrolled as donors. Per sample, at least 5 micrograms of total RNA were extracted. Concerning this clonotype: Its matching antigen is unknown.

The chain couples TRBV20-1 to TRBJ1-5, with D perhaps TRBD1 (6 bases). Sequenced material: blood. The sequence derives from an elderly woman in good health. The CDR3 DNA is TGCAGTGCTAGAGATCGGGGGCGGTATTATAGCAATCAGCCCCAGCATTTT. Protein sequence: CSARDRGRYYSNQPQHF.